This TCR beta chain was recovered during a study of CD8+ T cells in alopecia areata. RNA extraction and reverse transcription yielded cDNA as sequencing template. Only in-frame clones appear in the TCRdb table, and some are missing; sequencing was by immunoSEQ multiplex PCR. The repertoire holds about 110,000 clones, about 60% seen once, with around 23% in the top ten. General study findings and limits: Compared with mice, patients displayed less clear TCR sharing, possibly for HLA-related reasons. Compared with normal scalp, lesional scalp had higher clonality and more expanded CD8+ clones. Sequencing of scalp samples also includes resident alphabeta T cells from normal skin.

Note on this clone: The antigen remains undetermined.

Sorted out of PBMCs were CD4+ T cells and CD8+ T cells. Source material: NKG2D-low CD8+ T cells sorted from blood. This TCR came from a human donor with alopecia areata.

The CDR3 sequence: CASSKAKTGVVNTEAFF. DNA of the CDR3: TGTGCCAGCAGCAAAGCCAAAACAGGGGTTGTGAACACTGAAGCTTTCTTT. This chain uses TRBV5-4 with TRBJ1-1, with 7 positions matching TRBD1. Germline loops: CDR1 SGHNT, CDR2 YYREEE (reference sequence). The V and J ends lost 4 bases and 0 bases, in that order; junction bases with no gene match: 12. The CDR3 contains 17 residues.